The entry that follows covers one T cell receptor (beta chain) sequence. There are many counts of this clonotype. Its antigen is not yet known. Per-base quality was not reported, and no clone a single base away is much larger than it. This sample was included in a study of neurological immune-mediated disorders (dated by TCRdb to the late 2010s). A note on the overall study: Peripheral blood TCR-beta repertoires from HTLV-I-associated myelopathy (HAM/TSP) patients, multiple sclerosis patients and healthy controls were compared by UMI-based sequencing. Of the approximately 66 subjects in the cohort, around 14 were HAM/TSP patients, some 35 were multiple sclerosis patients, and some 20 were healthy controls. The 106 TCR-beta libraries included longitudinal samples, technical triplicates and paired sorted CD4+ and CD8+ T-cell subsets alongside PBMC samples.

Including cysteine and phenylalanine, the CDR3 has 13 amino acids. Just CDR3 DNA is preserved here, 39 bases in frame from base 1. Here V drops 4 bases and J drops 6 bases, and the junction holds 2 bases not matched to any gene. As encoded in the germline V gene, CDR1 is KGHDR while CDR2 is SFDVKD. To synthesize cDNA, template-switch 5'RACE was performed with a primer carrying a 10-nucleotide random unique molecular identifier so that each TCR transcript was tagged. Every sequencing run yielded over 180 million TCR-beta sequences covering 15-18 subjects. The RNeasy kit was used to extract total RNA. Using the KAPA Real-time Library Amplification kit, TCR-beta VDJ regions were amplified with primers for the TCR constant region and the 5'RACE anchor. A first PCR added sample indexes and Illumina adaptors, after which a second PCR increased the library yield. After Ampure bead purification, the roughly 650 bp TCR product was size-selected on a 2% E-gel SizeSelection system. Before pooling, library quality was checked on a Bioanalyzer, concentration was measured with Qubit, and libraries were quantified with the Kapa Library Quantification kit. Paired-end 2 x 150 bp sequencing of the libraries was performed on an Illumina HiSeq 2500. To increase sequence diversity, about 25-31% phiX was spiked into each library pool. Per the original workflow: The UMI-based MiGEC pipeline processed quality-filtered reads and removed over 80% of raw TCR sequences during error correction. IMGT germline references were used for alignment of VDJ genes, and clonotypes were defined by a unique CDR3 amino acid sequence together with V-J genes. VDJtools evaluated clonal expansion, Shannon diversity and CDR3 relatedness (CalcPairwiseDistances, ClusterSamples); CLCbio workbench built phylogenetic trees. Expanded clones were defined as having at least 8 unique UMIs, based on coefficient-of-variation modelling across technical triplicates. Clones were called with MiXCR by TCRdb after fastp trimmed the public reads at Q25, and only in-frame beta chains were retained. CDR3 protein duplicates are merged, each entry listing the most common genes and DNA. TCRdb, rather than the study authors, made the V and J calls. This sample lists tens of thousands of distinct CDR3 sequences; 9.5% to 13% were detected once. Around 3.9% of the sample is in the top ten clones.

General findings and caveats noted by the study authors: The highest TCR clonal expansion was observed in HAM/TSP patients, whereas the lowest was observed in MS patients, even when compared with healthy controls. Expanded clones from different subjects shared no identical CDR3 amino acid sequences, which suggests that TCR-beta repertoires were private in all groups.

For sorted-subset TCR libraries, some 950,000 sorted CD4+ or CD8+ T cells were used. Peripheral blood was subjected to Ficoll-Hypaque density gradient centrifugation to isolate PBMCs, which were then cryopreserved in liquid nitrogen. The study also sequenced paired sorted CD4+ and CD8+ subsets from healthy controls, HAM/TSP patients and MS patients. This clonotype was sampled from a woman aged 25 to 39 with HTLV-1-associated myelopathy (HAM/TSP). Rearrangement joined TRBV24-1 to TRBJ1-5; 7 central nucleotides agree with TRBD1. The sample consisted of CD4+ T cells from blood. The nucleotide sequence is given as TGTGCCACCAGTGAACAGGGGTTTCAGCCCCAGCATTTT. Its protein product is CATSEQGFQPQHF.